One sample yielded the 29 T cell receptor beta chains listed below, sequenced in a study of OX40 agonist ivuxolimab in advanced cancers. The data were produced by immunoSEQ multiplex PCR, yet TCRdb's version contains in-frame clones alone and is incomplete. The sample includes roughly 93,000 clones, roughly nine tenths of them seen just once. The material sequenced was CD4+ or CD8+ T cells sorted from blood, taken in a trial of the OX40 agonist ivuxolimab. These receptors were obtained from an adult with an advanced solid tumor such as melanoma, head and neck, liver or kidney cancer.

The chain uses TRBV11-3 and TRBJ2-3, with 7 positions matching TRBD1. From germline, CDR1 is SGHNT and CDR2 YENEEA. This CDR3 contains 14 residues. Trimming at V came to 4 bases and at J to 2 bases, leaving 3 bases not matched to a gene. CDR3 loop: CASSSTGVTDTQYF. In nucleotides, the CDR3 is TGTGCCAGCAGCTCAACAGGGGTCACAGATACGCAGTATTTT. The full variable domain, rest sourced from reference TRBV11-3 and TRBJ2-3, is EAGVVQSPRYKIIEKKQPVAFWCNPISGHNTLYWYLQNLGQGPELLIRYENEEAVDDSQLPKDRFSAERLKGVDSTLKIQPAELGDSAVYLCASSSTGVTDTQYFGPGTRLTVL.

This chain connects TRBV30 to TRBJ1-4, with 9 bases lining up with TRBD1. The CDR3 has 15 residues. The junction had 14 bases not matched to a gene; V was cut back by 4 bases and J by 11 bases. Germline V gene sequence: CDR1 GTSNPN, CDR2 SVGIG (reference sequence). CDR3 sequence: CAWKLGTGPPGKLFF. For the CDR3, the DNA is TGTGCCTGGAAACTTGGGACAGGGCCTCCAGGGAAACTGTTTTTT.

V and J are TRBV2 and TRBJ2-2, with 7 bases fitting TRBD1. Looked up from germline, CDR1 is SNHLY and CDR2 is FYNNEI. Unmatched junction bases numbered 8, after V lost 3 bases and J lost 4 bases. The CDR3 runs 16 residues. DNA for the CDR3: TGTGCCAGCAGTGATAAGGGGGCGCGTGGCACCGGGGAGCTGTTTTTT. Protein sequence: CASSDKGARGTGELFF.

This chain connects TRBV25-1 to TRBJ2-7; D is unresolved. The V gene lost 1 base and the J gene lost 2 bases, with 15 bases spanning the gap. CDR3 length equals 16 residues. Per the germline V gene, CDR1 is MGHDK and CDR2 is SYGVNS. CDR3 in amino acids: CASSESTVGTAYEQYF. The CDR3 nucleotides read TGTGCCAGCAGTGAATCGACCGTCGGAACGGCCTACGAGCAGTACTTC.

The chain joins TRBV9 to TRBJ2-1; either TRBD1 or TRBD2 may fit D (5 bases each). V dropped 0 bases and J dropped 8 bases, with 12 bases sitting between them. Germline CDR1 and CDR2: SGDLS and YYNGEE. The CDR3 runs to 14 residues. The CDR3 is CASSVDVRDHEQFF. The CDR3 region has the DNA TGTGCCAGCAGCGTAGATGTCAGGGACCATGAGCAGTTCTTC.

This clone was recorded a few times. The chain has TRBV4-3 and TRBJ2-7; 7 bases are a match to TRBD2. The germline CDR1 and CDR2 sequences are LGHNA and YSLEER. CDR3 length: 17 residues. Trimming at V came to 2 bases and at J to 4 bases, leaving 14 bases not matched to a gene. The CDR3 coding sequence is TGCGCCAGCAGCCAACTCCCGGGGGGTAGCGGGCGTTACGAGCAGTACTTC. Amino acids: CASSQLPGGSGRYEQYF.

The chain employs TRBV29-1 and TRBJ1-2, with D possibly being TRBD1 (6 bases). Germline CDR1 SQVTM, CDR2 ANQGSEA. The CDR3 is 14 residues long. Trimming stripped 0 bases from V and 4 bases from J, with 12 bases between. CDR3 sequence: CSVEDGGAVYGYTF. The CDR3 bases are TGCAGCGTTGAAGATGGGGGCGCGGTCTATGGCTACACCTTC.

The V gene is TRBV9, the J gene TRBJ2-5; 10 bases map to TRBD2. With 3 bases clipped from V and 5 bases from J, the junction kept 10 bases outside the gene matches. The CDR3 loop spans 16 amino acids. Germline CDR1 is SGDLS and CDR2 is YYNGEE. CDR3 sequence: CASSGFRAGGPETQYF. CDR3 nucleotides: TGTGCCAGCAGCGGCTTCCGAGCGGGAGGGCCTGAGACCCAGTACTTC.

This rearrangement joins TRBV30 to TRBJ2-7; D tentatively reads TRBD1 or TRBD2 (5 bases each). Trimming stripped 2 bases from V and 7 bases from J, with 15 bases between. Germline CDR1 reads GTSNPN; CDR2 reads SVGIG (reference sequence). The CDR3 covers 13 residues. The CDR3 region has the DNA TGTGCCTGGAGTATTGGGACGAATCTAGAGCAGTACTTC. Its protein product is CAWSIGTNLEQYF. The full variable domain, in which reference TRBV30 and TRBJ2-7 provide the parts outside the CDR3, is SQTIHQWPATLVQPVGSPLSLECTVEGTSNPNLYWYRQAAGRGLQLLFYSVGIGQISSEVPQNLSASRPQDRQFILSSKKLLLSDSGFYLCAWSIGTNLEQYFGPGTRLTVT.

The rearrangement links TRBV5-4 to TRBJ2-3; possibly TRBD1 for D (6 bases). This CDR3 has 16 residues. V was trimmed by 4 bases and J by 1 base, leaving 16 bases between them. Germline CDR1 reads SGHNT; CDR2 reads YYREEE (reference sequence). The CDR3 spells CASSPIGGRGTDTQYF. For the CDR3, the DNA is TGTGCCAGCAGCCCCATAGGGGGAAGGGGCACAGATACGCAGTATTTT.

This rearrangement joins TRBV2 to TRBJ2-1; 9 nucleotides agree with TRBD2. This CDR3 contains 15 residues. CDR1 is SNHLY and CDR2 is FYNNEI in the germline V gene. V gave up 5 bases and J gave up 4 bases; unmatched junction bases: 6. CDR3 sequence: CASSILAGDYNEQFF. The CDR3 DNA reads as TGTGCCAGCAGTATATTAGCGGGGGATTACAATGAGCAGTTCTTC.

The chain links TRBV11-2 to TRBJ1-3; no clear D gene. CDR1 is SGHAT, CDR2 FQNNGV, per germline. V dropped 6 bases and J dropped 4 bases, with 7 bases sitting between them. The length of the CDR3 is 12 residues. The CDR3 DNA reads TGTGCCAGCAGTTATAACGGAAACACCATATATTTT. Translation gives CASSYNGNTIYF. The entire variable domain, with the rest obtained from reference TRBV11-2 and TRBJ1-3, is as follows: EAGVAQSPRYKIIEKRQSVAFWCNPISGHATLYWYQQILGQGPKLLIQFQNNGVVDDSQLPKDRFSAERLKGVDSTLKIQPAKLEDSAVYLCASSYNGNTIYFGEGSWLTVV.

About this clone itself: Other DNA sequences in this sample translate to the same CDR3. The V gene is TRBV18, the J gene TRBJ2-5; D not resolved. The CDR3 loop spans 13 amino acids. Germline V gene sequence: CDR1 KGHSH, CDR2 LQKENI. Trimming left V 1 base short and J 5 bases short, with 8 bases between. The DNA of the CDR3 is TGTGCCAGCTCACCACAGGGTCTCGAGACCCAGTACTTC. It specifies CASSPQGLETQYF.

CDR3 in amino acids: CASSQGFHGTAILGYTF. DNA of the CDR3: TGTGCCAGCAGCCAAGGCTTCCACGGGACAGCCATCTTGGGCTACACCTTC. The chain has TRBV4-2 and TRBJ1-2, with 7 bases matching TRBD1. The V and J ends lost 1 base and 8 bases, in that order; junction bases with no gene match: 16. Germline CDR1 reads LGHNA; CDR2 reads YNFKEQ. The CDR3 extends over 17 amino acids.

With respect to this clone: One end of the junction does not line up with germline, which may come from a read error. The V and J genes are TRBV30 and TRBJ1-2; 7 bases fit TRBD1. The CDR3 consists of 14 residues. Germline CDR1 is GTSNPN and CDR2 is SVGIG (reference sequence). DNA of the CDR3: TGTGCCTTCGACCCAGGGGGGACCCAGACCTCTGACGCCTTC. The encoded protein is CAFDPGGTQTSDAF.

The CDR3 region is CSVTQGTRTQPQHF. CDR3 sequence (DNA): TGCAGCGTTACACAGGGAACCCGGACTCAGCCCCAGCATTTT. The chain has TRBV29-1 and TRBJ1-5; a possible D gene is TRBD1 (6 bases). This CDR3 region has 14 residues. The germline V gene has CDR1 SQVTM and CDR2 ANQGSEA. Trimming took 5 bases from V and 6 from J, leaving 17 bases between them.

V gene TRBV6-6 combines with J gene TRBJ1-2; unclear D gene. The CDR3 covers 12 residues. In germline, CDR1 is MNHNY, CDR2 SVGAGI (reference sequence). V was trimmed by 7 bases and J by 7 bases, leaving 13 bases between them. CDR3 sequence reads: CASKGFIGGYTF. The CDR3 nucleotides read TGTGCCAGCAAGGGATTTATTGGTGGCTACACCTTC.

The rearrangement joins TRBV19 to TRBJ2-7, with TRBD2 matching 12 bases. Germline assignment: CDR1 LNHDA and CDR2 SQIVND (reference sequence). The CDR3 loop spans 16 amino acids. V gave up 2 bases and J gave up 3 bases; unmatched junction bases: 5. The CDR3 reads CASSIRTSGTHYEQYF. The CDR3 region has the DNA TGTGCCAGTAGTATAAGGACTAGCGGGACTCACTACGAGCAGTACTTC.

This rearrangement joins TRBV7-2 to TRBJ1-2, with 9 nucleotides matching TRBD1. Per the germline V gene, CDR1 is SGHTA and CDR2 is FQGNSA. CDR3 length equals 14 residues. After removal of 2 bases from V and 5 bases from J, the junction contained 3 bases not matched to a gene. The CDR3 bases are TGTGCCAGCAGCTTAATGGGACAGGGATATGGCTACACCTTC. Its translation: CASSLMGQGYGYTF. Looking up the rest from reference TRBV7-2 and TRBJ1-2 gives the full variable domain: GAGVSQSPSNKVTEKGKDVELRCDPISGHTALYWYRQSLGQGLEFLIYFQGNSAPDKSGLPSDRFSAERTGGSVSTLTIQRTQQEDSAVYLCASSLMGQGYGYTFGSGTRLTVV.

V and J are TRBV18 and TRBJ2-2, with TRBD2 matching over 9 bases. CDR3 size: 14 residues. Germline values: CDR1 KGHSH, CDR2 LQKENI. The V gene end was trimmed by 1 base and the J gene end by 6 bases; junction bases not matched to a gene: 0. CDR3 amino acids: CASSPRTSAGELFF. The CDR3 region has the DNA TGTGCCAGCTCACCACGGACTAGCGCCGGGGAGCTGTTTTTT.

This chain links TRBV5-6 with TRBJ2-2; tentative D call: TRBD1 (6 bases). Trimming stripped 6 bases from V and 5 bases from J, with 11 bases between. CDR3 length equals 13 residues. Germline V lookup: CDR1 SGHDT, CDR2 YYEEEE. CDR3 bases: TGTGCCAGCAAACAGGGTGAGACCGGGGAGCTGTTTTTT. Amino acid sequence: CASKQGETGELFF. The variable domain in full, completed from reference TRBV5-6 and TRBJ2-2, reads DAGVTQSPTHLIKTRGQQVTLRCSPKSGHDTVSWYQQALGQGPQFIFQYYEEEERQRGNFPDRFSGHQFPNYSSELNVNALLLGDSALYLCASKQGETGELFFGEGSRLTVL.

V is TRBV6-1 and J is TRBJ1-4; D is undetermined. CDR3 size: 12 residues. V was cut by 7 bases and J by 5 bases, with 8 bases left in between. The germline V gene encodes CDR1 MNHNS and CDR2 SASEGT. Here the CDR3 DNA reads TGTGCCAGCAACCTCGCCAATGAAAAACTGTTTTTT. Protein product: CASNLANEKLFF.

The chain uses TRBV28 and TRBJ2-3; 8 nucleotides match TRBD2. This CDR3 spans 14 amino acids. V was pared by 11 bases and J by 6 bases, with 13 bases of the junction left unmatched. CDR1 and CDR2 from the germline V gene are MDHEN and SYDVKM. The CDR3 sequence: CASMRAGVRDTQYF. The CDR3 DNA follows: TGTGCCTCCATGCGAGCGGGAGTAAGGGATACGCAGTATTTT.

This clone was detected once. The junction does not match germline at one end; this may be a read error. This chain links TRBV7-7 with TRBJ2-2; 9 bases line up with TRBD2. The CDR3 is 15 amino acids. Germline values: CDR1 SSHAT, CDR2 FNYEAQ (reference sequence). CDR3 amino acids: CASSRGLAPTGELFF. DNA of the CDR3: TGTGCTAGCAGCCGAGGACTAGCGCCCACCGGGGAGCTGTTTTTT.

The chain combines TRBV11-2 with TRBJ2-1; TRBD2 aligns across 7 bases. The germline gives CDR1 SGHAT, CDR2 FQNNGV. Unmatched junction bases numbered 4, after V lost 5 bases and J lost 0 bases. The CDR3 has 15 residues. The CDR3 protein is CASSLGLTSYNEQFF. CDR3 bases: TGTGCCAGCAGCCTGGGACTAACCTCCTACAATGAGCAGTTCTTC.

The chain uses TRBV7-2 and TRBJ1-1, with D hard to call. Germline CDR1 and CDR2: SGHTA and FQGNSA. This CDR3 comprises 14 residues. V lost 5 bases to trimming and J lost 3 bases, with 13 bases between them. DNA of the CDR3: TGTGCCAGCAGCCCGTCGTACAGACACACTGAAGCTTTCTTT. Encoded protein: CASSPSYRHTEAFF.

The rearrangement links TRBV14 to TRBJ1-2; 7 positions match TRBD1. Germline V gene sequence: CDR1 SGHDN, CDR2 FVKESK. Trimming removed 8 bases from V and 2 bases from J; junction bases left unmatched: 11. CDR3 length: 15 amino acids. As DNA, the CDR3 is TGTGCCAGCTCCCGGACAGGCTACATGAACTATGGCTACACCTTC. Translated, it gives CASSRTGYMNYGYTF.

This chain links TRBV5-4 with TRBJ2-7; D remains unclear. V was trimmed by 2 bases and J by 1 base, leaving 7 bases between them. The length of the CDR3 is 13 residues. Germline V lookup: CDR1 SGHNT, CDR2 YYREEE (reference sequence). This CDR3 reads CASSFSGSYEQYF. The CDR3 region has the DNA TGTGCCAGCAGCTTCTCTGGTTCCTACGAGCAGTACTTC.

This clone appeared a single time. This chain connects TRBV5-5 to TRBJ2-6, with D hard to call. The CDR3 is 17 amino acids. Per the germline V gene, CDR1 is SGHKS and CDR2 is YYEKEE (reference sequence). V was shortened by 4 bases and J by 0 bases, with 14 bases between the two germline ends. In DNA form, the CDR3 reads TGTGCCAGCAGCCCCCTCCCGGCCGACTCTGGGGCCAACGTCCTGACTTTC. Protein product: CASSPLPADSGANVLTF.